A selection of T cell receptor beta chains follows, all from one sample in a study of pediatric ulcerative colitis. Sequencing was performed with immunoSEQ multiplex PCR; in TCRdb, only in-frame clones are kept and a portion is missing. In the table there are under 50,000 clones, about four fifths of which are singletons. The sample consisted of gut tissue. These TCRs come from a girl aged 10-17 years with moderate ulcerative colitis. Both conserved end residues are part of each CDR3. D genes are given only for firm matches. Size tells how often a clone was seen (once, few, many) or the class of an expanded clone, and some rows leave it out.

clone size	V gene	D gene	J gene	CDR3 DNA	CDR3 protein
NA	TRBV9	NA	TRBJ2-1	TGTGCCAGCAGCGTGGGGCGGAACTACGCTGTTGAGCAGTTCTTC	CASSVGRNYAVEQFF
NA	TRBV7-9	TRBD1	TRBJ2-1	TGTGCCAGCAGCGAACCGACAGGGAATGAGCAGTTCTTC	CASSEPTGNEQFF
NA	TRBV7-2	NA	TRBJ2-3	TGTGCCAGCAGCGTAGACATTCAAAGCACAGATACGCAGTATTTT	CASSVDIQSTDTQYF
NA	TRBV5-1	NA	TRBJ2-1	TGCGCCAGCAGCTTGACGGCAGCCTACAATGAGCAGTTCTTC	CASSLTAAYNEQFF
NA	TRBV7-2	TRBD2	TRBJ2-1	TGTGCCAGCAGTTACATTCTAGCGGGAGGTGGGAATGAGCAGTTCTTC	CASSYILAGGGNEQFF
NA	TRBV29-1	TRBD1	TRBJ2-5	TGCAGCGTTGACCGACAGGGAGAGACCCAGTACTTC	CSVDRQGETQYF
once	TRBV19	NA	TRBJ2-1	TGTGCCAGTAGTATAGATCTGCCGGGAGATATCAATGAGCAGTTCTTC	CASSIDLPGDINEQFF
NA	TRBV2	NA	TRBJ1-2	TGTGCCAGCAGTCCCCCCCTTGTCTTCCACGATGGCTACACCTTC	CASSPPLVFHDGYTF
NA	TRBV2	NA	TRBJ2-5	TGTGCCAGCTCCCGGGATTGGGGGGAGACCCAGTACTTC	CASSRDWGETQYF
NA	TRBV15	NA	TRBJ2-1	TGTGCCACCAGCAGAGTAGGACACGACCGCTCCTACAATGAGCAGTTCTTC	CATSRVGHDRSYNEQFF
NA	TRBV5-1	TRBD2	TRBJ2-7	TGCGCCAGCAGCTACTCGGGACTAAACCACGAGCAGTACTTC	CASSYSGLNHEQYF
NA	TRBV4-3	NA	TRBJ2-5	TGCGCCAGCAGCCAAGATCTGGCAGCGCAGGGAGAGACCCAGTACTTC	CASSQDLAAQGETQYF
NA	TRBV9	NA	TRBJ1-2	TGTGCCAGCAGCGTAGGTGCGGCAGATAACTATGGCTACACCTTC	CASSVGAADNYGYTF
NA	TRBV5-4	NA	TRBJ1-1	TGTGCCAGCAGTTACGGACCCTCGAGGAGGAACACTGAAGCTTTCTTT	CASSYGPSRRNTEAFF
NA	TRBV28	NA	TRBJ2-7	TGTGCCAGCAGCCCCCCCAGGGGCCGAATTACCTACGAGCAGTACTTC	CASSPPRGRITYEQYF
NA	TRBV5-6	NA	TRBJ2-2	TGTGCCAGCAACTACGGACAGGGGGAGCTGTTTTTT	CASNYGQGELFF
NA	TRBV7-9	TRBD1	TRBJ2-1	TGTGCCAGCAGCAAGGGGACAGGGGACCTCCTTGGCAATGAGCAGTTCTTC	CASSKGTGDLLGNEQFF
few	TRBV6-5	NA	TRBJ2-7	TGTGCCAGCGCTCCTTCGTTCTCGGGGAGCTACGAGCAGTACTTC	CASAPSFSGSYEQYF
NA	TRBV6-6	TRBD1	TRBJ1-1	TGTGCCAGCAGGACGGACAGGGGAGAGAACACTGAAGCTTTCTTT	CASRTDRGENTEAFF
NA	TRBV6-1	NA	TRBJ1-1	TGTGCCAGCAGACCCAGCCCATCGGGAGAAGCTTTCTTT	CASRPSPSGEAFF
few	TRBV7-9	TRBD1	TRBJ1-2	TGTGCCAGCAGCCTAGGGACAGGGCAGGCTGGCTACACCTTC	CASSLGTGQAGYTF
few	TRBV6-1	NA	TRBJ1-2	TGTGCCAGCGCGGTGGGGTACGTTGGCTACACCTTC	CASAVGYVGYTF
NA	TRBV6-6	NA	TRBJ1-3	TGTGCCAGCAGCTCGGGCCCGAACTCTGGAAACACCATATATTTT	CASSSGPNSGNTIYF
NA	TRBV19	TRBD2	TRBJ2-5	TGTGCCAGTAAGCGAGCGGGGGGGCCCCAAGAGACCCAGTACTTC	CASKRAGGPQETQYF
NA	TRBV27	TRBD1	TRBJ1-6	TGTGCCAGCAGTATGACAGGGGCTTTCGGTTCACCCCTCCACTTT	CASSMTGAFGSPLHF
few	TRBV6-1	NA	TRBJ1-5	TGTGCCAGCAGCCGCGGGGGGGGCGGCCAGCCCCAGCATTTT	CASSRGGGGQPQHF
NA	TRBV4-1	TRBD1	TRBJ1-4	TGCGCCAGCAGCCAAACCGGGACAGGGAATGAAAAACTGTTTTTT	CASSQTGTGNEKLFF
NA	TRBV19	NA	TRBJ1-1	TGTGCCAGAGGGGGGAAGGGATATCACTTGAACACTGAAGCTTTCTTT	CARGGKGYHLNTEAFF
few	TRBV6-1	NA	TRBJ1-5	TGTGCCAGCAGTCAGACAGACAATCAGCCCCAGCATTTT	CASSQTDNQPQHF
once	TRBV13	NA	TRBJ2-1	TGTGCCAGCAGCTTAGGAGTGGGAAGCTCCTACAATGAGCAGTTCTTC	CASSLGVGSSYNEQFF
NA	TRBV19	TRBD1	TRBJ2-3	TGTGCCAGTAGGGGACAGGGGGCAAGGGATACGCAGTATTTT	CASRGQGARDTQYF
NA	TRBV5-8	NA	TRBJ1-5	TGTGCCAGCAGCCGGCTGAGAAGCAATCAGCCCCAGCATTTT	CASSRLRSNQPQHF
NA	TRBV29-1	NA	TRBJ2-7	TGCAGCGTTGAAGATTTAGGGGGACGGAGGCGATACTCCTACGAGCAGTACTTC	CSVEDLGGRRRYSYEQYF
NA	TRBV11-2	NA	TRBJ2-1	TGTGCCAGCAGCCCAAGGGGGGGCTCCTACAATGAGCAGTTCTTC	CASSPRGGSYNEQFF
NA	TRBV10-3	NA	TRBJ2-2	TGTGCCATCAGTGAATCGCCCCAAGGGGCGGGGGAGCTGTTTTTT	CAISESPQGAGELFF
few	TRBV13	NA	TRBJ2-1	TGTGCCAGCAGCTTAGGATCCCGTGACTGGAATGAGCAGTTCTTC	CASSLGSRDWNEQFF
NA	TRBV11-2	NA	TRBJ2-5	TGTGCCAGCAGCACCGGGCAGACCAACCAAGAGACCCAGTACTTC	CASSTGQTNQETQYF
NA	TRBV19	TRBD1	TRBJ1-5	TGTGCCAGTAGTATACTTGGACAGGGGGACCAGCCCCAGCATTTT	CASSILGQGDQPQHF
NA	TRBV5-1	NA	TRBJ2-1	TGCGCCAGCAGCTTTAGGGACCCCAGCTCCTACAATGAGCAGTTCTTC	CASSFRDPSSYNEQFF
NA	TRBV13	TRBD2	TRBJ2-2	TGTGCCAGCAGCCAGGGACTAGCAAACACCGGGGAGCTGTTTTTT	CASSQGLANTGELFF
NA	TRBV7-8	NA	TRBJ1-3	TGTGCCAGCAGCCCCTTTCTTACTGGAAACACCATATATTTT	CASSPFLTGNTIYF
NA	TRBV6-1	TRBD1	TRBJ1-4	TGTGCCAGCACCCTTAGGGACAGGGCACGGGGTCTGTTTTTT	CASTLRDRARGLFF
NA	TRBV6-4	NA	TRBJ2-3	TGTGCCAGCAGTCCCAGGGAGACAGATACGCAGTATTTT	CASSPRETDTQYF
NA	TRBV6-1	NA	TRBJ2-2	TGTGCCAGCAGTGAGTACGCGAACACCGGGGAGCTGTTTTTT	CASSEYANTGELFF
NA	TRBV6-5	NA	TRBJ1-1	TGTGCCAGCAGTAGGCGCAAAGAAATGAACACTGAAGCTTTCTTT	CASSRRKEMNTEAFF
NA	TRBV10-3	TRBD1	TRBJ1-3	TGTGCCATCAGCGGACAGGGGTTTGGTTCTAACACCATATATTTT	CAISGQGFGSNTIYF
NA	TRBV4-2	TRBD2	TRBJ2-7	TGTGCCAGCAGCCAAGCGGGAGGGCAGACGCTCTACGAGCAGTACTTC	CASSQAGGQTLYEQYF
NA	TRBV19	TRBD1	TRBJ1-1	TGTGCCAGTAGGACCTCCAGGGGGCCGGGAGCTTTCTTT	CASRTSRGPGAFF
NA	TRBV18	NA	TRBJ1-1	TGTGCCAGCTCACAGGAGACAACGGGTACCTCACTTTGGCAGGGCACTGAAGCTTTCTTT	CASSQETTGTSLWQGTEAFF
NA	TRBV5-4	NA	TRBJ1-1	TGTGCCAGCAGCCTCCGGACGGAAATGAACACTGAAGCTTTCTTT	CASSLRTEMNTEAFF
NA	TRBV7-8	TRBD1	TRBJ2-5	TGTGCCAGCAGCCCGGACAGGGGATGGGTGGAGACCCAGTACTTC	CASSPDRGWVETQYF
NA	TRBV6-5	TRBD2	TRBJ2-5	TGTGCCAGCAGTTATACTAGCGGGACGCAAGAGACCCAGTACTTC	CASSYTSGTQETQYF
few	TRBV28	TRBD2	TRBJ2-1	TGTGCCAGCAGTTTCACAGCGGGAGGGCACTCCTACAATGAGCAGTTCTTC	CASSFTAGGHSYNEQFF
NA	TRBV4-1	TRBD1	TRBJ1-2	TGCGCCAGCAGACCGATAACAGGGGACTATGGCTACACCTTC	CASRPITGDYGYTF
NA	TRBV5-1	TRBD2	TRBJ2-2	TGCGCCAGCAGCTTAACTAGCGGGACGGGCGGGGAGCTGTTTTTT	CASSLTSGTGGELFF
NA	TRBV9	NA	TRBJ2-1	TGTGCCAGCAGCGTTAAGGACCCGAACTACAATGAGCAGTTCTTC	CASSVKDPNYNEQFF
NA	TRBV7-2	TRBD2	TRBJ2-3	TGTGCCAGCAGCTCCACTAGCGGGTGGGCAGATACGCAGTATTTT	CASSSTSGWADTQYF
NA	TRBV4-2	TRBD1	TRBJ2-3	TGTGCCAGCAGCCAAGATGGCCAGGGGGCAACAGATACGCAGTATTTT	CASSQDGQGATDTQYF